This paragraph covers one T cell receptor (beta chain) sequence. The source of the sample is a study of PD-1 blockade in mismatch repair-deficient tumors. The V end lost 0 bases, the J end lost 0 bases, and 6 bases lay between the germline ends. Germline CDR1 SGHAT, CDR2 FQNNGV. This CDR3 contains 15 residues. The protocol was immunoSEQ multiplex PCR, while the TCRdb copy is restricted to in-frame clones and leaves out a portion. The sample includes some 120,000 clones, about nine tenths of them seen just once. Specimen: peripheral blood, collected approximately 70 weeks after starting pembrolizumab. The sequence was collected from an adult with mismatch repair-deficient cancer. V usage is TRBV11-2 and J usage is TRBJ1-3; D gene ambiguous. CDR3 sequence reads: CASSLEGNSGNTIYF. As DNA, the CDR3 is TGTGCCAGCAGCTTAGAAGGGAACTCTGGAAACACCATATATTTT.